This paragraph covers one T cell receptor beta chain sequence. The source of the sample is a study of control samples from healthy donors and cancer patients. Generated by immunoSEQ multiplex PCR, the TCRdb table keeps only in-frame clones and is missing some. In the table there are over 150,000 clones, roughly 94% of which are singletons. V lost 7 bases to trimming and J lost 6 bases, with 12 bases between them. Germline CDR1 reads SNHLY; CDR2 reads FYNNEI. The CDR3 is 13 residues long. The source is a young woman in good health. The sample was blood. The V call is TRBV2, the J call TRBJ2-2; a weak D match, TRBD2 (7 bases). In DNA, the CDR3 is TGTGCCAGCAACTGGGGGGGCTCCGGGGAGCTGTTTTTT. It yields the protein CASNWGGSGELFF.